A single sample gave rise to the 10 T cell receptor beta chains below, sequenced in a study of OX40 agonist ivuxolimab in advanced cancers. Assay: immunoSEQ multiplex PCR; the TCRdb copy retains only in-frame clones and omits some. Among approximately 75,000 clones listed, around nine tenths were seen once. The material was CD4+ or CD8+ T cells sorted from blood, obtained in a trial of the OX40 agonist ivuxolimab. The receptors shown here come from an adult with an advanced solid tumor such as melanoma, head and neck, liver or kidney cancer.

The rearrangement uses TRBV28 and TRBJ2-2; D remains ambiguous. This CDR3 has 14 residues. CDR1 MDHEN and CDR2 SYDVKM come from the germline V gene. The V gene lost 7 bases and the J gene lost 1 base, with 10 bases spanning the gap. This CDR3 reads CASIRPGNTGELFF. The CDR3 DNA reads as TGTGCCAGCATCCGCCCAGGGAACACCGGGGAGCTGTTTTTT.

V usage is TRBV6-6 and J usage is TRBJ2-1; D not resolved. CDR3 length: 15 residues. Trimming removed 5 bases from V and 2 bases from J, with 13 bases in between. In germline, CDR1 is MNHNY, CDR2 SVGAGI (reference sequence). CDR3: CASSATMSTYNEQFF. CDR3 DNA: TGTGCCAGCAGTGCCACTATGAGCACCTACAATGAGCAGTTCTTC.

V and J are TRBV28 and TRBJ2-6; D might be TRBD1 (6 bases). The CDR3 has 17 amino acids. CDR1 MDHEN and CDR2 SYDVKM come from the germline V gene. Trimming removed 3 bases from V and 1 base from J, with 13 bases in between. As DNA, the CDR3 is TGTGCCAGCAGTTTCACGAATACAGGGTCTGGGGCCAACGTCCTGACTTTC. Translation: CASSFTNTGSGANVLTF.

This clone came up once. This chain uses TRBV28 with TRBJ1-3; 11 nucleotides agree with TRBD1. The CDR3 length is 17 residues. The germline CDR1 and CDR2 sequences are MDHEN and SYDVKM. V trimming: 4 bases; J trimming: 6 bases; junction bases outside the gene matches: 11. Written as DNA, the CDR3 is TGTGCCAGCAGTTACGTCCTCGGACAGGGGGCAGAAAACACCATATATTTT. Translating gives CASSYVLGQGAENTIYF.

J is TRBJ1-2 and V is TRBV7-8, with 7 bases lining up with TRBD1. Losses at the gene ends were 5 bases for V and 8 bases for J; bases not matched to a gene: 11. Germline CDR1 SGHVS, CDR2 FQNEAQ. This CDR3 is built from 14 residues. The CDR3 DNA is TGTGCCAGCAGCCCAGACAGGGTTCCTCTAGGCTACACCTTC. Translating it yields CASSPDRVPLGYTF.

This chain connects TRBV2 to TRBJ2-7; 10 nucleotides agree with TRBD1. Losses at the gene ends were 7 bases for V and 7 bases for J; bases not matched to a gene: 4. This CDR3 is built from 12 residues. The germline V gene encodes CDR1 SNHLY and CDR2 FYNNEI. CDR3 region: CASIGQGVEQYF. CDR3 sequence (DNA): TGTGCCAGCATTGGACAGGGGGTAGAGCAGTACTTC. Combining the CDR3 with reference TRBV2 and TRBJ2-7 gives the whole variable domain EPEVTQTPSHQVTQMGQEVILRCVPISNHLYFYWYRQILGQKVEFLVSFYNNEISEKSEIFDDQFSVERPDGSNFTLKIRSTKLEDSAMYFCASIGQGVEQYFGPGTRLTVT.

J is TRBJ2-7 and V is TRBV7-9; no clear D. V lost 6 bases to trimming and J lost 6 bases, with 9 bases between them. This CDR3 contains 11 residues. The germline V gene has CDR1 SEHNR and CDR2 FQNEAQ (reference sequence). In DNA form, the CDR3 reads TGTGCCAGCAGTAGCCGGGCCGAGCAGTACTTC. Its protein product is CASSSRAEQYF.

The genes are TRBV27 and TRBJ2-7; possible D gene TRBD1, 6 bases. The CDR3 extends over 13 amino acids. The V and J ends lost 4 bases and 3 bases respectively, with 10 bases between them. From germline, CDR1 is MNHEY and CDR2 SMNVEV (reference sequence). CDR3: CASSSQGSYEQYF. As DNA, the CDR3 is TGTGCCAGCAGTTCCCAGGGGAGCTACGAGCAGTACTTC.

This chain links TRBV7-2 with TRBJ1-2; the match to TRBD1 covers 9 bases. Germline V gene lookup returns CDR1 SGHTA and CDR2 FQGNSA. The CDR3 is 15 amino acids. V dropped 4 bases and J dropped 8; count of bases not matched to a gene: 11. The CDR3 loop is CASSSLGQGTEGYTF. Here the CDR3 DNA reads TGTGCCAGCAGCTCACTGGGACAGGGAACGGAAGGCTACACCTTC.

The genes are TRBV6-5 and TRBJ1-4; D gene ambiguous. Trimming pared 8 bases from V and 0 bases from J, leaving 10 bases between. CDR3 length: 14 amino acids. Germline CDR1 reads MNHEY; CDR2 reads SVGAGI. The CDR3 coding sequence is TGTGCCAGCTCCCCCGGGTCAACTAATGAAAAACTGTTTTTT. Protein product: CASSPGSTNEKLFF.